Below are 4 T cell receptor beta chains sequenced from a single sample in a study of OX40 agonist ivuxolimab in advanced cancers. Some clones are missing from TCRdb's copy, which holds only in-frame ones; the method was immunoSEQ multiplex PCR. The sample has about 76,000 clones; 70% to 90% are singletons. The sample in question was CD4+ or CD8+ T cells sorted from blood, obtained in a trial of the OX40 agonist ivuxolimab. All receptors derive from an adult with an advanced solid tumor such as melanoma, head and neck, liver or kidney cancer.

The chain links TRBV28 to TRBJ2-5; TRBD1 agrees at 10 bases. Per the germline V gene, CDR1 is MDHEN and CDR2 is SYDVKM. The trim removed 10 bases at V and 2 bases at J, leaving 4 bases unmatched. The CDR3 runs 13 residues. The DNA for the CDR3 is TGTGCCACCCGGGACAGGGGACAAGAGACCCAGTACTTC. Protein sequence: CATRDRGQETQYF. Combining the CDR3 with reference TRBV28 and TRBJ2-5 gives the whole variable domain DVKVTQSSRYLVKRTGEKVFLECVQDMDHENMFWYRQDPGLGLRLIYFSYDVKMKEKGDIPEGYSVSREKKERFSLILESASTNQTSMYLCATRDRGQETQYFGPGTRLLVL.

The J gene is TRBJ2-4, the V gene TRBV5-6, with no clear D. Germline V lookup: CDR1 SGHDT, CDR2 YYEEEE. V lost 4 bases and J 0 bases, leaving 11 bases between the germline ends. CDR3 length: 15 residues. DNA of the CDR3: TGTGCCAGCAGCACGTTACAGCTAGCCAAAAACATTCAGTACTTC. Its translation: CASSTLQLAKNIQYF.

The chain couples TRBV7-9 to TRBJ1-4, with TRBD1 as a possible D gene (5 bases). This CDR3 contains 15 residues. Germline CDR1 and CDR2: SEHNR and FQNEAQ (reference sequence). Between the trimmed V and J ends, which lost 1 base and 2 bases, there was a span of 8 bases. The CDR3, as DNA: TGTGCCAGCAGCTTAGATCAGGGCACTAATGAAAAACTGTTTTTT. This codes for CASSLDQGTNEKLFF.

This chain uses TRBV10-3 with TRBJ1-5; 7 nucleotides line up with TRBD1. This CDR3 has 15 residues. Germline V gene lookup returns CDR1 ENHRY and CDR2 SYGVKD. The V gene end was trimmed by 10 bases and the J gene end by 1 base; junction bases not matched to a gene: 10. The CDR3 loop is CATREGAQSNQPQHF. The CDR3 DNA is TGTGCCACAAGGGAGGGGGCGCAGAGCAATCAGCCCCAGCATTTT.